This T cell receptor beta chain stems from a study of T cell responses to AZD1222 COVID-19 vaccine. For the study at large: Second-dose schedules of about 4 or about 12 weeks were combined.

The method was immunoSEQ multiplex PCR; TCRdb's version includes in-frame clones alone and lacks a portion of them. The sample yields 98,000 or so clones, approximately 88% seen once. Germline CDR1 KGHDR, CDR2 SFDVKD. V was shortened by 2 bases and J by 2 bases, with 9 bases between the two germline ends. The length of the CDR3 is 15 residues. The clonotype originates from an adult in good health. The specimen was peripheral blood, collected on day 0 of AZD1222 vaccination. This sequence joins TRBV24-1 and TRBJ2-1; D call uncertain. CDR3 amino acids: CATSDWTAAYNEQFF. CDR3 coding DNA: TGTGCCACCAGTGATTGGACGGCAGCCTACAATGAGCAGTTCTTC.